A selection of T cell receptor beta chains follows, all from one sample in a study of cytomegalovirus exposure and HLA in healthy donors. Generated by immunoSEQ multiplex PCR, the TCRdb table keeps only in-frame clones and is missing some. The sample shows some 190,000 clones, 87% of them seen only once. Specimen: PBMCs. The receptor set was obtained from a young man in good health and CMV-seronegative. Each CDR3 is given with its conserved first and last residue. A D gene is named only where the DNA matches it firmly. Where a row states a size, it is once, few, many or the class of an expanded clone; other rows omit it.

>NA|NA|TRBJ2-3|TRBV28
CASSLWRVATDTQYF
TGTGCCAGCAGTTTATGGCGGGTGGCCACAGATACGCAGTATTTT
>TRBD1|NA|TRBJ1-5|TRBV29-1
CSVATGSEQPQHF
TGCAGCGTCGCGACAGGGTCTGAGCAGCCCCAGCATTTT
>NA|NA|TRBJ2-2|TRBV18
CASSPGGELFF
TGTGCCAGCTCACCCGGCGGGGAGCTGTTTTTT
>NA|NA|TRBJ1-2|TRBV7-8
CASSLRRLRGEGYTF
TGTGCCAGCAGCTTGCGGCGGCTCCGGGGTGAGGGCTACACCTTC
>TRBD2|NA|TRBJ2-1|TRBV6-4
CASSDSLGGGEQFF
TGTGCTAGCAGTGACTCTTTGGGGGGGGGTGAGCAGTTCTTC
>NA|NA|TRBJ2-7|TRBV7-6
CASSSAASYEQYF
TGTGCCAGCAGCTCAGCGGCCAGCTACGAGCAGTACTTC
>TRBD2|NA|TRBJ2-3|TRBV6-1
CASGTSGGTDTQYF
TGTGCCAGCGGCACTAGCGGGGGCACAGATACGCAGTATTTT
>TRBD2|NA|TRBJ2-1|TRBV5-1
CASSLASGRGNEQFF
TGCGCCAGCAGCTTGGCCAGCGGGAGGGGCAATGAGCAGTTCTTC
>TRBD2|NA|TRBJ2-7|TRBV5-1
CASSPLSGTDYEQYF
TGCGCCAGCAGCCCCCTTAGCGGGACCGATTACGAGCAGTACTTC
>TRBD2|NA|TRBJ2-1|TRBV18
CASSKERELLTNEQFF
TGTGCCAGCTCAAAAGAGCGGGAGCTGCTAACCAATGAGCAGTTCTTC
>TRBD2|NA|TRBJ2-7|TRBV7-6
CASSSASGGGWYEQYF
TGTGCCAGCAGTTCAGCTAGCGGGGGGGGATGGTACGAGCAGTACTTC
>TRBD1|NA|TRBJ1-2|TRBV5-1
CASSLVRGQDGYTF
TGCGCCAGCAGCTTGGTGAGGGGGCAGGATGGCTACACCTTC
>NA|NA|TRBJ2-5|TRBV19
CASSIDQAGRETQYF
TGTGCCAGTAGTATAGATCAGGCAGGGCGGGAGACCCAGTACTTC
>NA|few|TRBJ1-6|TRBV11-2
CASSLAQGNSPLHF
TGTGCCAGCAGCTTAGCCCAGGGGAATTCACCCCTCCACTTT
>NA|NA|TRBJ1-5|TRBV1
CTSSHADRATSDNQPQHF
TGCACCAGCAGCCATGCGGACAGGGCAACCTCCGATAATCAGCCCCAGCATTTT
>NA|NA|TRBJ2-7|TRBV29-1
CSIPPGLPHEQYF
TGCAGCATACCCCCGGGACTCCCTCACGAGCAGTACTTC
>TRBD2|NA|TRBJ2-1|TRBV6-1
CASRTGLAGALEQFF
TGTGCCAGCAGGACAGGTCTAGCGGGAGCACTTGAGCAGTTCTTC
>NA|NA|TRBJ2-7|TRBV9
CASSVAQGSYEQYF
TGTGCCAGCAGCGTAGCCCAGGGATCCTACGAGCAGTACTTC
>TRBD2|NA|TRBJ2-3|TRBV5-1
CASSPGLAVTDTQYF
TGCGCCAGCAGCCCGGGACTAGCGGTCACAGATACGCAGTATTTT
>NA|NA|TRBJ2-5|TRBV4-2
CASSQGGQVEGETQYF
TGTGCCAGCAGCCAAGGAGGGCAGGTCGAGGGAGAGACCCAGTACTTC
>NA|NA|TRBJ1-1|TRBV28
CASSQDTEAFF
TGTGCCAGCAGCCAGGACACTGAAGCTTTCTTT
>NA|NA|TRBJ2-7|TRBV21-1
CADEGDGTIRVEQYF
TGTGCCGACGAGGGGGATGGGACCATTCGAGTCGAGCAGTACTTC
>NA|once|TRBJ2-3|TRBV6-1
CASTSPRGGRDTQYF
TGTGCCAGCACCTCCCCGCGAGGAGGCAGAGATACGCAGTATTTT
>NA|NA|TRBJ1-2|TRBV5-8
CASSLAVAGSGYTF
TGTGCCAGCAGCTTGGCCGTGGCAGGTAGTGGCTACACCTTC
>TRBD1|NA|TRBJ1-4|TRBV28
CASRSPQGAGVNEKLFF
TGTGCCAGCAGGTCCCCCCAGGGGGCCGGGGTTAATGAAAAACTGTTTTTT
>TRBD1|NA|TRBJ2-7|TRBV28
CASSLLQGVNEQYF
TGTGCCAGCAGTTTATTACAGGGGGTGAACGAGCAGTACTTC
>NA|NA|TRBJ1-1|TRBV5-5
CASSFGGGTEAFF
TGTGCCAGCAGCTTTGGGGGGGGCACTGAAGCTTTCTTT
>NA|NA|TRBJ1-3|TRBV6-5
CASSNRVGSGNTIYF
TGTGCCAGCAGTAACAGGGTTGGGTCTGGAAACACCATATATTTT
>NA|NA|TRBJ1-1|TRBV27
CASSIRGGATEAFF
TGTGCCAGCAGTATACGGGGCGGGGCCACTGAAGCTTTCTTT
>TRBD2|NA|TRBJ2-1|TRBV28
CASSTPTSGLYNEQFF
TGTGCCAGCAGTACACCCACTAGCGGTCTATACAATGAGCAGTTCTTC
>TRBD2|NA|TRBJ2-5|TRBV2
CASSARTSELQETQYF
TGTGCCAGCAGTGCCAGGACTAGCGAACTACAAGAGACCCAGTACTTC
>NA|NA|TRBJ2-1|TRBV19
CASSGGAYNEQFF
TGTGCCAGTAGTGGAGGGGCATACAATGAGCAGTTCTTC
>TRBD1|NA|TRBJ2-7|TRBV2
CASSEAETGEYEQYF
TGTGCCAGCAGTGAAGCTGAGACAGGGGAGTACGAGCAGTACTTC
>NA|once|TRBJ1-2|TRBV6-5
CASSSGPGYTF
TGTGCCAGCAGCAGCGGGCCTGGCTACACCTTC
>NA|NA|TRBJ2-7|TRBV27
CASSLRGYEQYF
TGTGCCAGCAGTTTGCGGGGCTACGAGCAGTACTTC
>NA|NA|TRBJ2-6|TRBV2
CASRGQQISGANGLTF
TGTGCCAGCAGAGGTCAGCAAATCTCTGGGGCCAACGGCCTGACTTTC
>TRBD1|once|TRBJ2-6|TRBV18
CASSPTGTALSANVLTF
TGTGCCAGCTCACCTACGGGGACAGCCCTCTCAGCCAACGTCCTGACTTTC
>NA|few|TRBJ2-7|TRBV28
CASSAGVRAYWYEQYF
TGTGCCAGCAGTGCAGGGGTCAGGGCGTATTGGTACGAGCAGTACTTC
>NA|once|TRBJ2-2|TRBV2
CASSKEDVTGELFF
TGTGCCAGCAGTAAGGAGGACGTCACCGGGGAGCTGTTTTTT
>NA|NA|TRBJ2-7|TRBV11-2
CASSSNRVSYEQYF
TGTGCCAGCAGCTCGAACAGGGTCTCCTACGAGCAGTACTTC
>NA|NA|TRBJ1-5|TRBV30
CAWQEQGNQPQHF
TGTGCCTGGCAAGAACAGGGAAATCAGCCCCAGCATTTT
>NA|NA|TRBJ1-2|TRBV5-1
CASSSEPRGGYTF
TGCGCCAGCAGTTCGGAACCGAGAGGGGGCTACACCTTC
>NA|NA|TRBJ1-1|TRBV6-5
CASSLGRNTEAFF
TGTGCCAGCAGTCTGGGGCGCAACACTGAAGCTTTCTTT
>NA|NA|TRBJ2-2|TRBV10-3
CAIMDTQTNTGELFF
TGTGCCATCATGGACACCCAGACTAACACCGGGGAGCTGTTTTTT
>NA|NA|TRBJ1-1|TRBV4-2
CASSQDMAGLMNTEAFF
TGTGCCAGCAGCCAAGATATGGCAGGGCTCATGAACACTGAAGCTTTCTTT
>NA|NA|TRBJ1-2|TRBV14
CASSQVPGAGYGYTF
TGTGCCAGCAGCCAAGTACCAGGGGCCGGCTATGGCTACACCTTC
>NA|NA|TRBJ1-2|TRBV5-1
CASSLVSGDVYGYTF
TGCGCCAGCAGCTTGGTCTCAGGGGACGTCTATGGCTACACCTTC
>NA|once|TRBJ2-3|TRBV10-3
CAISDYPPDRDTDTQYF
TGTGCCATCAGTGATTATCCGCCGGACAGAGACACAGATACGCAGTATTTT